This entry is about one T cell receptor (beta chain). Antigen unknown. Unique molecular identifiers featured in how the TCRbeta library was prepared. TCRdb analysed the PCR reads with MiXCR anew, one entry per CDR3 protein. The table shows 200,000 to 300,000 distinct CDR3 sequences, with roughly a quarter occurring only once. This sample is drawn from a study of T-cell reconstitution after alpha-beta-depleted transplantation in children. The CDR3 is 13 residues long. Germline V lookup: CDR1 KGHSH, CDR2 LQKENI. Trimming took off 0 bases at V and 7 bases at J, with 8 bases between the two ends. Study-wide results and limits: By one year post-transplant, T-cell counts and diversity largely arose from T cells that were newly produced. About two months after transplant, alpha-beta T cells reportedly came from several hundred expanded graft clones. Surviving recipient T cells and thymic progenitors accounted for the high day-60 TCRbeta diversity observed in some patients.

The source of this sequence is a girl aged 2 to 9 with Fanconi anemia, due to receive a stem cell transplant. This specimen consisted of PBMCs, obtained before TCRalphabeta/CD19-depleted stem cell transplant. The chain has TRBV18 and TRBJ2-3; no reliable D call. DNA of the CDR3: TGTGCCAGCTCACCACCGACCGAAAATACGCAGTATTTT. Translated: CASSPPTENTQYF.